This passage covers 20 T cell receptor beta chains from one sample sequenced in a study of T cells after yellow fever vaccination. TCRdb ran MiXCR on the 5' RACE reads and lists one entry per CDR3 protein. This table has more than 200,000 distinct CDR3 sequences, roughly 3.7% appearing once. This specimen was PBMCs, taken 15 days after the yellow fever booster vaccination. The receptors derive from a man aged 18 to 29 who received the YFV17D yellow fever vaccine.

This clonotype was detected many times. The J gene is TRBJ1-5, the V gene TRBV7-2, with no clear D. Trimming cost V 1 base and J 9 bases, with 16 bases left between them. Looked up from germline, CDR1 is SGHTA and CDR2 is FQGNSA. The CDR3 runs 15 residues. CDR3 DNA: TGTGCCAGCAGCTTAGACGGGCAGGCGTCGGGGCCCCAGCATTTT. Translated, it gives CASSLDGQASGPQHF.

The table lists this clonotype with many counts. V and J are TRBV7-8 and TRBJ1-1; weak D call: TRBD1 (6 bases). There are 15 residues in the CDR3. CDR1 and CDR2 (germline): SGHVS, FQNEAQ. V was cut by 5 bases and J by 6 bases, with 19 bases left in between. CDR3 loop: CASSAGTMVGAEAFF. Here the CDR3 DNA reads TGTGCCAGCAGCGCCGGGACAATGGTTGGGGCTGAAGCTTTCTTT.

This clonotype occurred many times. The chain is built from TRBV14 and TRBJ1-4, with TRBD1 matching 9 bases. Losses at the gene ends were 4 bases for V and 4 bases for J; bases not matched to a gene: 4. The CDR3 runs 15 residues. From germline, CDR1 is SGHDN and CDR2 FVKESK. The CDR3 bases are TGTGCCAGCAGCCCACGGGACAGGGTTAATGAAAAACTGTTTTTT. Translated, it gives CASSPRDRVNEKLFF.

This clonotype occurred many times. The rearrangement uses TRBV12-3 or TRBV12-4 and TRBJ1-4; 7 nucleotides agree with TRBD1. CDR3 size: 14 residues. The V gene end was trimmed by 3 bases and the J gene end by 5 bases; junction bases not matched to a gene: 3. This chain's CDR3 is CASSFGTVNEKLFF. CDR3 nucleotide sequence: TGTGCCAGCAGTTTCGGGACAGTGAATGAAAAACTGTTTTTT.

This clonotype came up many times. The chain carries TRBV12-3 or TRBV12-4 and TRBJ2-2; D not certain. V was clipped by 2 bases and J by 7 bases, with 8 bases between them. The CDR3 has 13 amino acids. CDR3 nucleotides: TGTGCCAGCAGTTTATGGTTGGTCGGGGAGCTGTTTTTT. Protein: CASSLWLVGELFF.

This clonotype was seen at least ten times. The rearrangement links TRBV5-5 to TRBJ1-2, with D possibly TRBD1 on 5 matching bases. This CDR3 is built from 14 residues. In germline, CDR1 is SGHKS, CDR2 YYEKEE (reference sequence). Between the trimmed V and J ends, which lost 4 bases and 8 bases, there was a span of 18 bases. The CDR3 is CASSALTVLRGYTF. CDR3 coding DNA: TGTGCCAGCAGCGCCTTGACAGTCCTCCGAGGCTACACCTTC.

Concerning this clonotype: Its ends do not fully match the called genes, so a read error is possible. Here the CDR3 reads CSVYRNTGGLFF. In DNA form, the CDR3 reads TGCAGCGTGTACAGGAACACCGGGGGGCTGTTTTTT. J is TRBJ2-2 and V is TRBV29-1; a weak D match, TRBD2 (6 bases). Germline CDR1 SQVTM, CDR2 ANQGSEA. The CDR3 contains 12 residues.

This clonotype was seen many times. V usage is TRBV2 and J usage is TRBJ1-1, with 7 nucleotides matching TRBD1. The CDR3 spans 13 residues. V was clipped by 11 bases and J by 4 bases; unmatched bases: 10. Germline CDR1 reads SNHLY; CDR2 reads FYNNEI. The CDR3 protein is CAGTGEEFTEAFF. The DNA for the CDR3 is TGTGCCGGAACAGGGGAGGAATTCACTGAAGCTTTCTTT.

The sample holds many counts of this clonotype. The chain uses TRBV15 and TRBJ2-7, with a weak D call TRBD1 (6 bases). The V gene lost 0 bases and the J gene lost 5 bases, with 14 bases spanning the gap. CDR3 length: 15 residues. Germline V gene data show CDR1 as LNHNV and CDR2 as YYDKDF (reference sequence). CDR3 nucleotides: TGTGCCACCAGCAGAGATAAAACAGGGATTAACGAGCAGTACGTC. It specifies CATSRDKTGINEQYV.

This clonotype was counted many times. The rearrangement joins TRBV14 to TRBJ2-2; D not certain. The ends were cut back, 0 bases at V and 7 bases at J, with 9 bases in the middle. Germline V lookup: CDR1 SGHDN, CDR2 FVKESK. The CDR3 has 14 residues. CDR3 amino acids: CASSQDPMVGELFF. The CDR3 coding sequence is TGTGCCAGCAGCCAAGATCCGATGGTCGGGGAGCTGTTTTTT.

At least ten counts were recorded for this clonotype. The chain is built from TRBV5-1 and TRBJ1-3; D gene ambiguous. The germline V gene encodes CDR1 SGHRS and CDR2 YFSETQ. There are 15 residues in the CDR3. V lost 7 bases and J lost 4, with 18 bases in between. CDR3 residues: CASSLLGFSGNTIYF. In nucleotides, the CDR3 is TGCGCCAGCTCTCTGCTAGGTTTCTCCGGAAACACCATATATTTT.

This clonotype was counted ten times or more. J is TRBJ1-1 and V is TRBV5-1; D is unresolved. The V end lost 6 bases, the J end lost 0 bases, and 9 bases lay between the germline ends. Germline CDR1 is SGHRS and CDR2 is YFSETQ. This CDR3 region has 13 residues. In DNA form, the CDR3 reads TGCGCCAGCACGGACCAGATGAACACTGAAGCTTTCTTT. It encodes CASTDQMNTEAFF.

This clonotype was found many times. The V gene is TRBV15, the J gene TRBJ2-5; the match to TRBD2 covers 12 bases. The CDR3 is made up of 17 amino acids. Germline assignment: CDR1 LNHNV and CDR2 YYDKDF (reference sequence). The trim removed 3 bases at V and 5 bases at J, leaving 10 bases unmatched. The CDR3 sequence: CATSSSLAGGPWETQYF. The DNA for the CDR3 is TGTGCCACCAGCAGCTCCCTAGCGGGGGGGCCGTGGGAGACCCAGTACTTC.

This clonotype was seen ten or more times. The gene calls are TRBV20-1 and TRBJ1-2, with TRBD1 identical over 10 bases. The CDR3 runs to 15 residues. The germline gives CDR1 DFQATT, CDR2 SNEGSKA (reference sequence). With 0 bases clipped from V and 3 bases from J, the junction kept 4 bases outside the gene matches. This CDR3 reads CSARDPGTGDYGYTF. CDR3 nucleotides: TGCAGTGCTAGAGATCCCGGGACAGGGGACTATGGCTACACCTTC.

Ten or more counts support this clonotype. DNA for the CDR3: TGCGCCAGCAGCCAAGCGTTGGGGGAGACCCAGTACTTC. This codes for CASSQALGETQYF. The chain uses TRBV4-3 and TRBJ2-5; D gene unclear. This CDR3 is built from 13 residues. The germline V gene encodes CDR1 LGHNA and CDR2 YSLEER. Trimming stripped 1 base from V and 5 bases from J, with 8 bases between.

This clonotype has at least ten counts. This chain links TRBV1 with TRBJ1-2; whether TRBD1, the table's D call, matches the DNA was not checked. TRBV1 is annotated as a pseudogene. The CDR3 contains 16 residues. Here the CDR3 DNA reads TGCACCAGCAGCCGGGGCAGGGGGCGAGAAAACTATGGCTACACCTTC. This sequence encodes CTSSRGRGRENYGYTF.

This clonotype appeared many times. The chain recombines TRBV7-6 with TRBJ2-3, with 16 bases fitting TRBD2. Looked up from germline, CDR1 is SGHVS and CDR2 is FNYEAQ. J gave up 5 bases and V 5 bases, and 7 bases lay outside the gene matches. The CDR3 loop spans 17 amino acids. CDR3 residues: CASSPGLAGGQEDTQYF. The CDR3, as DNA: TGTGCCAGCAGCCCGGGACTAGCGGGGGGGCAGGAAGATACGCAGTATTTT. The whole variable domain, filled in from reference TRBV7-6 and TRBJ2-3, reads GAGVSQSPRYKVTKRGQDVALRCDPISGHVSLYWYRQALGQGPEFLTYFNYEAQQDKSGLPNDRFSAERPEGSISTLTIQRTEQRDSAMYRCASSPGLAGGQEDTQYFGPGTRLTVL.

This clonotype has ten or more counts. The chain carries TRBV7-2 and TRBJ2-7; TRBD1 matches 9 bases. The CDR3 contains 14 residues. V gave up 8 bases and J gave up 1 base; unmatched junction bases: 6. Germline V lookup: CDR1 SGHTA, CDR2 FQGNSA. In nucleotides, the CDR3 is TGTGCCAGCCAAGCCGGGACAGGGTCCTACGAGCAGTACTTC. Encoded protein: CASQAGTGSYEQYF.

The table lists this clonotype with many counts. This sequence joins TRBV7-3 and TRBJ2-2; TRBD2 aligns across 10 bases. V lost 1 base, J lost 5 bases, and 7 bases stayed unmatched. The length of the CDR3 is 17 residues. Germline V gene sequence: CDR1 SGHTA, CDR2 FQGTGA. The CDR3 DNA follows: TGTGCCAGCAGCTTAAACCCAGTTAGCGGGGGGACCGGGGAGCTGTTTTTT. Translation gives CASSLNPVSGGTGELFF.

This clonotype has a count of ten or more. The chain uses TRBV2 and TRBJ2-5; D not resolved. V was trimmed by 3 bases and J by 5 bases, leaving 10 bases between them. The CDR3 has 13 residues. The germline CDR1 and CDR2 sequences are SNHLY and FYNNEI. DNA of the CDR3: TGTGCCAGCAGTGACGGGTCCCGGGAGACCCAGTACTTC. It codes for CASSDGSRETQYF.